Each of the 8 T cell receptor beta chains below was sequenced from the same sample in a study of shared clonotypes between healthy human individuals (dated by TCRdb to the early 2020s). The library was built by means of the immunoSEQ multiplex PCR assay. As stored in TCRdb, this immuneACCESS dataset retains in-frame rearrangements with V and J assigned. A fraction of the clones does not appear; measured against another copy, unresolved V genes explain less than half of the discrepancy, and the remainder lacks a known reason. Recorded for this sample are more than 2,000,000 clones; over 85% of them occurred a single time. The ten largest clones capture around 0.15% of the sample. The sequencing input was naive CD4+ T cells sorted from blood. The label giving this sample's cell subset or site can be read as: CD45RA+ positively selected. These TCRs come from a young man in good health.

The chain is built from TRBV23-1 and TRBJ2-7; D possibly corresponds to TRBD1 (6 bases). TRBV23-1 is sorted into the ORF group, with uncertain function. V lost 2 bases and J 1 base, leaving 12 bases between the germline ends. The CDR3 extends over 15 amino acids. CDR3 DNA: TGCGCCAGCAGTCAACGAAACCAGGGGTCCTACGAGCAGTACTTC. This gives the protein CASSQRNQGSYEQYF.

This clone was seen a handful of times. The chain joins TRBV10-3 to TRBJ2-2, with unresolved D. This CDR3 comprises 16 residues. Germline CDR1 reads ENHRY; CDR2 reads SYGVKD. The germline V and J ends were trimmed by 0 bases and 2 bases, with 10 bases remaining between them. The CDR3 DNA follows: TGTGCCATCAGTGAGTCGTTCGGCAGAAACACCGGGGAGCTGTTTTTT. Protein: CAISESFGRNTGELFF.

The chain combines TRBV7-2 with TRBJ1-5; D gene uncertain. Per the germline V gene, CDR1 is SGHTA and CDR2 is FQGNSA. The CDR3 spans 16 residues. V lost 5 bases and J lost 1, with 15 bases in between. The CDR3 nucleotides read TGTGCCAGCAGCCCCGAACGCGTCGGGAGCAATCAGCCCCAGCATTTT. Translating it yields CASSPERVGSNQPQHF. Based on the CDR3 plus reference TRBV7-2 and TRBJ1-5, the full variable domain is GAGVSQSPSNKVTEKGKDVELRCDPISGHTALYWYRQSLGQGLEFLIYFQGNSAPDKSGLPSDRFSAERTGGSVSTLTIQRTQQEDSAVYLCASSPERVGSNQPQHFGDGTRLSIL.

A note on this clone: The sample contains more than one DNA sequence encoding this CDR3. V and J are TRBV6-1 and TRBJ2-7; D remains unclear. The length of the CDR3 is 13 residues. Per the germline V gene, CDR1 is MNHNS and CDR2 is SASEGT. V lost 4 bases to trimming and J lost 1 base, with 8 bases between them. The CDR3 region is CASSAEGSYEQYF. CDR3 bases: TGTGCCAGCAGTGCGGAAGGATCCTACGAGCAGTACTTC.

This chain uses TRBV6-1 with TRBJ2-1, with 9 bases fitting TRBD2. Germline trimming cut 7 bases from V and 7 bases from J; bases unmatched to any gene: 5. Germline CDR1 is MNHNS and CDR2 is SASEGT. The CDR3 runs to 13 residues. The CDR3 region is CASTQREVNEQFF. CDR3 nucleotide sequence: TGTGCCAGCACCCAGCGGGAGGTGAATGAGCAGTTCTTC.

This chain links TRBV21-1 with TRBJ1-5; TRBD1, the table's D call, was not compared with the DNA. TRBV21-1 represents a pseudogene. This CDR3 contains 14 residues. CDR3 DNA sequence: TGTGCCACCGGCGATCGCCAGGGGGTTCAGCCCCAGCATTTT. It yields the protein CATGDRQGVQPQHF.

The J gene is TRBJ2-1, the V gene TRBV7-8; D possibly matches TRBD1 or TRBD2 (5 bases each). The CDR3 has 14 residues. CDR1 SGHVS and CDR2 FQNEAQ come from the germline V gene. The V end was cut by 0 bases, the J end by 2 bases, with 5 bases between. The CDR3 DNA reads as TGTGCCAGCAGCTTAGCGGGACCCTACAATGAGCAGTTCTTC. Translation gives CASSLAGPYNEQFF. Based on the CDR3 plus reference TRBV7-8 and TRBJ2-1, the full variable domain is GAGVSQSPRYKVAKRGQDVALRCDPISGHVSLFWYQQALGQGPEFLTYFQNEAQLDKSGLPSDRFFAERPEGSVSTLKIQRTQQEDSAVYLCASSLAGPYNEQFFGPGTRLTVL.

This sequence joins TRBV6-1 and TRBJ2-5; possibly TRBD1 or TRBD2 for D (6 bases each). V was pared by 0 bases and J by 7 bases, with 15 bases between. The germline V gene encodes CDR1 MNHNS and CDR2 SASEGT. The CDR3 extends over 15 amino acids. This chain's CDR3 is CASSEADGGLGTQYF. DNA of the CDR3: TGTGCCAGCAGTGAAGCGGACGGGGGCTTGGGGACCCAGTACTTC.